This T cell receptor (beta chain) stems from a study of CD8+ T cells in alopecia areata. Looking at the study overall: Tofacitinib administration persisted for 6 to 18 months, succeeded by 6 months off drug. Study-wide findings and caveats: In blood and scalp, many expanded lesional clones persisted during tofacitinib. A single nonresponder leaves the baseline CD8+ expansion link to response uncertain.

For this clone: The antigen remains unidentified.

Once RNA had been extracted, it was reverse transcribed into cDNA to act as the sequencing template. The protocol was immunoSEQ multiplex PCR, while the TCRdb copy is restricted to in-frame clones and leaves out a portion. This sample has approximately 150,000 clones; about 61% occur once, and the top ten carry approximately 16%. Described treatment: oral pan-JAK inhibitor, 5-10 mg twice daily. Sampling of alopecia areata patients yielded lesional scalp punch biopsies as well as peripheral blood. The sample in question was CD4+ T cells sorted from blood, obtained between weeks 55 and 65, from a patient treated with tofacitinib. This clonotype originated in a human donor with alopecia areata.

The CDR3 coding sequence is TGCAGCGTTGAAGAAGGCGACAGGGGTTATGGGGCCAACGTCCTGACTTTC. This sequence encodes CSVEEGDRGYGANVLTF. This chain links TRBV29-1 with TRBJ2-6, with 8 bases matching TRBD1. There are 17 residues in the CDR3. With V trimmed by 0 bases and J by 3 bases, 7 bases remained unmatched. Germline V gene lookup returns CDR1 SQVTM and CDR2 ANQGSEA.